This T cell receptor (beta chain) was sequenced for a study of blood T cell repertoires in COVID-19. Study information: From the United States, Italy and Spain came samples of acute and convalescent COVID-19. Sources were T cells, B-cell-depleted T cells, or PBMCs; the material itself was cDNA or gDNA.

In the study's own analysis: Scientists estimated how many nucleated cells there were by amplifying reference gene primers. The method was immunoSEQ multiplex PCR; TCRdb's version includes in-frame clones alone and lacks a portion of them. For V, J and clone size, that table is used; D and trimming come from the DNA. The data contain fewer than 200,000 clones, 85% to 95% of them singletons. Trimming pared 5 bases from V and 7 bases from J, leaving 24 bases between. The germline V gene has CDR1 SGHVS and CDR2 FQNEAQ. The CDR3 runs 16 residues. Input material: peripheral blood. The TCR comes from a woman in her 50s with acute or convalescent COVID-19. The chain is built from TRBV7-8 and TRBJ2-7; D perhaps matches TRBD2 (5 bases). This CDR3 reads CASSTYSQSSSGEQYF. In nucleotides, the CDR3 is TGTGCCAGCAGCACTTACAGTCAGTCAAGCTCGGGGGAGCAGTACTTC.